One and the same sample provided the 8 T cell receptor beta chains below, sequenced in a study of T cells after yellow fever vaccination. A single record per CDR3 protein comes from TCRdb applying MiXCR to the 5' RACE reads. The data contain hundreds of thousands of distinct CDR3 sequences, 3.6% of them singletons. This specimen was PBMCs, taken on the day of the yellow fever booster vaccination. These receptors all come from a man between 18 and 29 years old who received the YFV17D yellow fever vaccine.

CDR3 sequence: CASSATRVPSYNSPLHF. In DNA, the CDR3 is TGTGCCAGCAGCGCTACACGGGTTCCCTCCTATAATTCACCCCTCCACTTT. The genes are TRBV5-5 and TRBJ1-6; the D is unclear. The length of the CDR3 is 17 residues. Trimming cost V 4 bases and J 0 bases, with 14 bases left between them. CDR1 is SGHKS and CDR2 is YYEKEE in the germline V gene (reference sequence).

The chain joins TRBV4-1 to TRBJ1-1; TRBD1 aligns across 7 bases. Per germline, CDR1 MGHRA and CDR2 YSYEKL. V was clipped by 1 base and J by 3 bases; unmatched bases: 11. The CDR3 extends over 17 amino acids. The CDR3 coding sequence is TGCGCCAGCAGCCAAGCGGAACAGGGGTTTTCGGACACTGAAGCTTTCTTT. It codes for CASSQAEQGFSDTEAFF.

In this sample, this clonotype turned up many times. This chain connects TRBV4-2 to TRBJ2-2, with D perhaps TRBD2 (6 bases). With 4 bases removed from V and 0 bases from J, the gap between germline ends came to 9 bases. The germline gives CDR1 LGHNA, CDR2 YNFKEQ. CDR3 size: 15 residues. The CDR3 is CASSPGTSNTGELFF. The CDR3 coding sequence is TGTGCCAGCAGCCCGGGGACTTCGAACACCGGGGAGCTGTTTTTT.

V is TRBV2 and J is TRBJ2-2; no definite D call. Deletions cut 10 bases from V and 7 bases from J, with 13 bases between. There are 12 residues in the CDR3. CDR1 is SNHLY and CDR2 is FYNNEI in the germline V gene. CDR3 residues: CAIKAGSGELFF. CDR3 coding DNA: TGTGCCATAAAAGCAGGTAGCGGGGAGCTGTTTTTT.

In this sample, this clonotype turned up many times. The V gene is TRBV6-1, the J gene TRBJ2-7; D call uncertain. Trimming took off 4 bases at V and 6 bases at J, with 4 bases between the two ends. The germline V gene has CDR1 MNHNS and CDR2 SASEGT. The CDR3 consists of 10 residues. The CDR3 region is CASSGGEQYV. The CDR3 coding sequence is TGTGCCAGCAGTGGAGGCGAGCAGTACGTC.

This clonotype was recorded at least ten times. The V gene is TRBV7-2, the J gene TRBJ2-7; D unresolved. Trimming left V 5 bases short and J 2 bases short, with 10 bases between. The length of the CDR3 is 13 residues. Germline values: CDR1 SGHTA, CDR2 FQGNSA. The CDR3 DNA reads TGTGCCAGCAGCGATTACGGGCCCTACGAGCAGTACGTC. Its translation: CASSDYGPYEQYV.

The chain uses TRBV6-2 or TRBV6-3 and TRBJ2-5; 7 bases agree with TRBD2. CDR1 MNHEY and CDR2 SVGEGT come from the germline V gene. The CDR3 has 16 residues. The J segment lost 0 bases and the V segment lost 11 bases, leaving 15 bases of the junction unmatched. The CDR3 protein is CAANRGVAAYQETQYF. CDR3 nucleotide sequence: TGTGCCGCCAACCGGGGGGTAGCGGCGTACCAAGAGACCCAGTACTTC.

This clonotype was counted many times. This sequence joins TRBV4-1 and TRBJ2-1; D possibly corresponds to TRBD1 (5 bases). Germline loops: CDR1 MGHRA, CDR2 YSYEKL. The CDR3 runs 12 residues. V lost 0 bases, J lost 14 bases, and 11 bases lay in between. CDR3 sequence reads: CASSQEGRVKFF. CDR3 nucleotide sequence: TGCGCCAGCAGCCAAGAAGGCAGGGTTAAGTTCTTC.